This T cell receptor beta chain was retrieved from a study of early T cells in non-severe SARS-CoV-2 infection. As to this clonotype: What it binds is not known.

V dropped 4 bases and J dropped 3; count of bases not matched to a gene: 3. CDR1 MNHEY and CDR2 SMNVEV come from the germline V gene (reference sequence). This CDR3 is built from 15 residues. Each cDNA molecule carried a unique molecular identifier. TCRdb fed the 5' RACE reads into MiXCR, producing one record per CDR3 protein. This sample has about 92,000 distinct CDR3 sequences; approximately 15% occur once, and the top ten carry around 1.3%. Overall study results and limits: VDJdb-based annotation leaned toward anti-spike CD8 responses and missed private and CD4 specificities.

Sequencing input: whole blood. The TCR sequence derives from an adult who was a healthcare worker with PCR-confirmed SARS-CoV-2 infection or an uninfected control (not recorded which). V usage is TRBV27 and J usage is TRBJ2-7; 13 nucleotides line up with TRBD2. CDR3 coding DNA: TGTGCCAGCAGTTACGGACTAGCGGGAGTCTACGAGCAGTACTTC. This translates into CASSYGLAGVYEQYF.